This TCR beta chain appears in the sequencing data of a study of OX40 agonist ivuxolimab in advanced cancers. Turning to the study itself: Ivuxolimab, which is an agonistic anti-OX40 (CD134) antibody, was administered to the patients. Patients were infused with ivuxolimab every 2 weeks at 0.01 to 10 mg/kg. Regarding the study as a whole: Antigen specificity remained undetermined for the expanded peripheral T cells.

The protocol was immunoSEQ multiplex PCR, while the TCRdb copy is restricted to in-frame clones and leaves out a portion. Of approximately 22,000 clones detected, 75% to 85% appear once; the ten largest clones hold over 15%. Germline-derived CDR1 and CDR2 are GTSNPN and SVGIG (reference sequence). This CDR3 has 13 amino acids. Trimming took off 0 bases at V and 7 bases at J, with 13 bases between the two ends. About this clone itself: Antigen unknown.

The clonotype comes from an adult with an advanced solid tumor such as melanoma, head and neck, liver or kidney cancer. The sequencing used CD4+ or CD8+ T cells sorted from blood, collected in a trial of the OX40 agonist ivuxolimab. The J gene is TRBJ2-7, the V gene TRBV30, with a possible D match to TRBD1 (6 bases). The chain's CDR3 is CAWSVVGGREQYF. The CDR3 DNA reads as TGTGCCTGGAGTGTAGTAGGGGGTAGAGAGCAGTACTTC.